Listed below are T cell receptor beta chains from one sample, sequenced in a study of T cells in tumors after PD-1 blockade. Repertoires were generated with immunoSEQ multiplex PCR, while TCRdb's copy carries only in-frame clones and drops some. The data show fewer than 35,000 clones, roughly 78% seen once. The starting material was PBMCs, obtained before anti-PD-1 treatment. All receptors come from a human donor with basal cell carcinoma. Each CDR3 is given without its conserved first and last residue. Where a row states a size, it is once, few, many or the class of an expanded clone; other rows omit it.

j_call clone_size v_call cdr3_aa
TRBJ2-1 . TRBV30 AWGVELAGVNEQF
TRBJ2-3 . TRBV5-1 ASSWTGGRGDTQY
TRBJ2-7 few TRBV28 ASSLGRPGQVGEQY
TRBJ1-1 few TRBV6-5 ASSPGLNTEAF
TRBJ1-3 . TRBV19 ASSQRAGNTIY
TRBJ2-3 once TRBV5-1 ASTLGRGTDTQY
TRBJ1-4 . TRBV30 AWSLGLDNEKLF
TRBJ1-1 few TRBV12-2 ASRLAPSGMNTEAF
TRBJ2-3 . TRBV6-6 ASSRSGTSGIPDTQY
TRBJ2-1 . TRBV27 ASSHPSGGENEQF
TRBJ1-5 . TRBV7-2 ASSLGGTGNQPQH
TRBJ1-5 few TRBV12-5 ASGLVEGNQPQH
TRBJ1-1 . TRBV19 ASSGRTGGTEAF
TRBJ2-7 . TRBV10-3 AIKEGYEQY
TRBJ2-1 . TRBV29-1 SVDPSDSYNEQF
TRBJ1-1 . TRBV5-3 ARSLYMNTEAF
TRBJ2-3 . TRBV11-3 ASSLASFSTDTQY